This paragraph reports one T cell receptor beta chain. As yet, its antigen is unknown. CDR1 MGHRA and CDR2 YSYEKL come from the germline V gene. Trimming removed 2 bases from V and 3 bases from J, with 10 bases in between. CDR3 length equals 15 residues. The sample originates from a study of T cell responses to AZD1222 COVID-19 vaccine. Using immunoSEQ multiplex PCR, the repertoire was profiled, and TCRdb retains in-frame clones only, with some absent. This repertoire shows more than 80,000 clones, about 90% found once; its top ten account for over 9%. Findings and caveats of the study: After two AZD1222 doses, spike-specific TCR breadth and depth rose versus day 0. Just 5 to 7 people given AZD1222 tested seropositive at baseline.

This rearrangement joins TRBV4-1 to TRBJ2-2; D may be TRBD1 (6 bases). Sequencing used peripheral blood, obtained on day 0 of MenACWY control vaccination. This TCR derives from an adult in good health. The CDR3 bases are TGCGCCAGCAGCCAATGGTCAGGGGACACCGGGGAGCTGTTTTTT. Residues: CASSQWSGDTGELFF.